This T cell receptor beta chain comes out of a study of PD-L1 blockade in urothelial cancer. Study as a whole: At 3 weeks (second dose) and 6 weeks after starting treatment, blood was analyzed. Blood gave a median roughly 140,000 T cells.

Findings of the study overall: The study found that durable-benefit patients expanded tumor-associated blood clones more at 3 weeks.

TCR analog templates of synthetic origin were spiked into each PCR. Only in-frame clones appear in the TCRdb table, and some are missing; sequencing was by immunoSEQ multiplex PCR. Here the sample spans roughly 25,000 clones, approximately 77% being singletons. After removal of 2 bases from V and 11 bases from J, the junction contained 6 bases not matched to a gene. Looked up from germline, CDR1 is SGHVS and CDR2 is FQNEAQ. CDR3 length: 14 residues. Specified time point: peripheral blood 6 weeks after treatment start. For this clone: Its antigen is currently unknown.

The sequencing used PBMCs, collected around atezolizumab (anti-PD-L1) treatment. The chain uses TRBV7-8 and TRBJ1-4, with 9 bases identical to TRBD1. The TCR was taken from an older man with urothelial cancer. CDR3 amino acids: CASSLPGQGWKLFF. The CDR3 coding sequence is TGTGCCAGCAGCTTACCGGGACAGGGTTGGAAACTGTTTTTT.